This T cell receptor (beta chain) was captured by sequencing in a study of blood T cells in healthy people across ages. Notes on the study in general: It was held that diversity estimates obtained from one million T cells represented underestimates.

Extracted total RNA amounted to at least 5.5 micrograms for each sample. This clonotype was observed at least ten times. The antigen remains undetermined. Then a second PCR, running about 6 to 12 cycles, was carried out with a sample-barcoded 5' primer and a J-beta primer mix. A tag from a template-switch adaptor with 12 random nucleotides marked each cDNA molecule. One entry per CDR3 protein results from TCRdb running MiXCR on the 5' RACE reads. The table records around 1.1 million distinct CDR3 sequences, 35% to 40% of them present only once. The length of the CDR3 is 15 residues. Trimming removed 6 bases from V and 4 bases from J; junction bases left unmatched: 10. Germline values: CDR1 ENHRY, CDR2 SYGVKD.

This receptor was obtained from a man younger than 30 in good health. The rearrangement uses TRBV10-3 and TRBJ2-5; 8 bases agree with TRBD1. Sequencing was performed on blood. Written as DNA, the CDR3 is TGTGCCATCAGGAATACACGGACAGGGATAGAGACCCAGTACTTC. Amino acids: CAIRNTRTGIETQYF.